These 14 T cell receptor beta chains were all obtained from the same sample, sequenced in a study of blood T cells in healthy people across ages. Sample-barcoded 5' priming and a J-beta primer mix drove a second PCR of about 7 to 11 cycles. TCRdb re-called the 5' RACE reads with MiXCR, one entry per CDR3 protein. Of about 640,000 distinct CDR3 sequences in the sample, about 28% were seen once. Specimen: blood. The receptors here all came from a woman of 80 years or more in good health.

The CDR3 DNA reads as TGTGCCAGCAGCCCACACCTGCGAGCGGGGGGGCCGAGTGAGCAGTTCTTC. Amino acids: CASSPHLRAGGPSEQFF. The chain employs TRBV7-8 and TRBJ2-1; 10 bases agree with TRBD2. The CDR3 is made up of 17 amino acids. Looked up from germline, CDR1 is SGHVS and CDR2 is FQNEAQ. J gave up 9 bases and V 5 bases, and 16 bases lay outside the gene matches.

This clonotype was detected many times. J is TRBJ2-7 and V is TRBV7-2; D is possibly TRBD1 (5 bases). The CDR3 has 12 residues. Germline assignment: CDR1 SGHTA and CDR2 FQGNSA. V was clipped by 4 bases and J by 4 bases, with 8 bases between them. CDR3 region: CASSSTVYEQYF. The CDR3 DNA reads TGTGCCAGCAGCTCGACAGTTTACGAGCAGTACTTC.

The table lists this clonotype with many counts. The rearrangement links TRBV21-1 to TRBJ2-1; TRBD2, as called in the table, went unchecked against the DNA. TRBV21-1 constitutes a pseudogene. This CDR3 contains 19 residues. The CDR3 region is CASSKGPLPTSEGYNEQFF. The CDR3 region has the DNA TGTGCCAGCAGCAAAGGCCCGCTACCTACTAGCGAGGGTTACAATGAGCAGTTCTTC.

This clonotype was picked up many times. The genes are TRBV5-1 and TRBJ2-1; perhaps TRBD2 as D (5 bases). CDR3 size: 15 residues. Germline V gene data show CDR1 as SGHRS and CDR2 as YFSETQ. Trimming pared 1 base from V and 9 bases from J, leaving 17 bases between. CDR3 sequence (DNA): TGCGCCAGCAGCTTGCTCCAGCGGAGTCGTGGTGAGCAGTTCTTC. Translated: CASSLLQRSRGEQFF.

V usage is TRBV20-1 and J usage is TRBJ2-1, with TRBD2 matching 8 bases. V trimming: 8 bases; J trimming: 8 bases; junction bases outside the gene matches: 5. The CDR3 spans 11 residues. Germline V gives CDR1 DFQATT, CDR2 SNEGSKA (reference sequence). As DNA, the CDR3 is TGCAGTTCTGGGCGGGAGGATGAGCAGTTCTTC. Protein: CSSGREDEQFF.

This clonotype was detected many times. The chain employs TRBV7-2 and TRBJ2-5; D tentatively reads TRBD1 or TRBD2 (5 bases each). Germline V CDR1 and CDR2: SGHTA, FQGNSA. Trimming left V 3 bases short and J 4 bases short, with 9 bases between. The CDR3 is made up of 13 amino acids. The CDR3 region has the DNA TGTGCCAGCAGCTTCTCCGGGGCAGAGACCCAGTACTTC. It encodes CASSFSGAETQYF.

This rearrangement joins TRBV7-2 to TRBJ2-5; 7 bases line up with TRBD1. Per the germline V gene, CDR1 is SGHTA and CDR2 is FQGNSA. The V gene end was trimmed by 5 bases and the J gene end by 11 bases; junction bases not matched to a gene: 11. The CDR3 extends over 13 amino acids. The CDR3 DNA follows: TGTGCCAGCAGCCCGACAGGGTCGAGGGTTCAGTACTTC. Translated, it gives CASSPTGSRVQYF.

This chain connects TRBV18 to TRBJ1-5, with TRBD1 matching 9 bases. This CDR3 spans 15 amino acids. V shed 3 bases and J 4 bases; nucleotides not matched to a gene: 4. Germline values: CDR1 KGHSH, CDR2 LQKENI. DNA for the CDR3: TGTGCCAGCTCACCGACGACAGGGGGAAATCAGCCCCAGCATTTT. This codes for CASSPTTGGNQPQHF.

Points on this clonotype: A read error may explain this, as a much larger clone is one base away. The chain carries TRBV6-2 or TRBV6-3 and TRBJ2-5; either TRBD1 or TRBD2 may fit D (5 bases each). The CDR3 is 13 amino acids. Germline-derived CDR1 and CDR2 are MNHEY and SVGEGT. V dropped 7 bases and J dropped 11 bases, with 20 bases sitting between them. The CDR3 protein is CASTGGGLGEQYF. DNA of the CDR3: TGTGCCAGCACTGGGGGTGGGTTAGGTGAGCAGTACTTC.

This clonotype has at least ten counts. The V gene is TRBV20-1, the J gene TRBJ1-4; TRBD1 matches 9 bases. J was trimmed by 8 bases and V by 5 bases; bases with no gene match: 0. In germline, CDR1 is DFQATT, CDR2 SNEGSKA (reference sequence). The CDR3 is 11 amino acids. CDR3 in amino acids: CSAGTGEKLFF. CDR3 bases: TGCAGTGCTGGGACAGGGGAAAAACTGTTTTTT.

Here the CDR3 DNA reads TGTGCCAGCAGCAGGCGACAGGGTCCTGACGGAGCTTTCTTT. Encoded protein: CASSRRQGPDGAFF. This chain connects TRBV7-2 to TRBJ1-1; 7 nucleotides line up with TRBD1. J lost 10 bases, V lost 5 bases, and 13 bases had no gene match. Germline CDR1 and CDR2: SGHTA and FQGNSA. The CDR3 extends over 14 amino acids.

This clonotype was counted a few times. This clone may be a read error of a much larger clone one base away. The chain uses TRBV7-3 and TRBJ2-5, with 12 bases lining up with TRBD1. Germline CDR1 reads SGHTA; CDR2 reads FQGTGA. The CDR3 is made up of 18 amino acids. The junction had 21 bases not matched to a gene; V was cut back by 5 bases and J by 11 bases. The CDR3 DNA sequence: TGTGCCAGCAGCGCCCTTCCCGGGACAGGGGGCGGAACTAATGAGCAGTACTTC. Its protein product is CASSALPGTGGGTNEQYF. Together with reference TRBV7-3 and TRBJ2-5, the CDR3 gives the full variable domain: GAGVSQTPSNKVTEKGKYVELRCDPISGHTALYWYRQSLGQGPEFLIYFQGTGAADDSGLPNDRFFAVRPEGSVSTLKIQRTERGDSAVYLCASSALPGTGGGTNEQYFGPGTRLLVL.

The chain combines TRBV21-1 with TRBJ1-1. TRBV21-1 is a listed pseudogene. The CDR3 has 16 residues. The CDR3 DNA sequence: TGTGCCAGCCCCCAAGGCCAGCCCGAATTGGACACTGAAGCTTTCTTT. Translating it yields CASPQGQPELDTEAFF.

This clonotype has just one count. V gene TRBV5-1 combines with J gene TRBJ1-1; D is possibly TRBD1 (6 bases). Germline values: CDR1 SGHRS, CDR2 YFSETQ. The CDR3 length is 15 residues. Trimming pared 1 base from V and 3 bases from J, leaving 13 bases between. CDR3 DNA: TGCGCCAGCAGCTTGTGGGGGGCAACGGACACTGAAGCTTTCTTT. Residues: CASSLWGATDTEAFF.